The entry below gives a single T cell receptor (beta chain) sequence along with its context. What it binds is unknown. This record belongs to a study of high-grade serous ovarian cancer treatment subgroups. Study at large: Each sample yielded on average 7,494 unique TCR beta rearrangements from some 14,000 reads.

Tumor tissue was taken before any definitive surgery or chemotherapy was given. Trimming took 6 bases from V and 3 from J, leaving 20 bases between them. Germline CDR1 MGHRA, CDR2 YSYEKL. The CDR3 loop spans 16 amino acids. Study-wide findings and caveats: Repertoire similarity ranged 0.11 to 0.79 between tumors of one patient. Without spatial data, bulk sequencing limits insight into HGSC tumor diversity.

Only in-frame clones appear in the TCRdb table, and some are missing; sequencing was by immunoSEQ multiplex PCR. In the table there are about 11,000 clones, over 80% of which are singletons. This sequence joins TRBV4-1 and TRBJ2-5, with D possibly matching TRBD2 (6 bases). This TCR came from a human donor with high-grade serous ovarian cancer. The source material was tumor tissue. CDR3 protein: CASSRISGTYKETQYF. The CDR3 bases are TGCGCCAGCAGTCGTATTTCCGGGACTTATAAAGAGACCCAGTACTTC.